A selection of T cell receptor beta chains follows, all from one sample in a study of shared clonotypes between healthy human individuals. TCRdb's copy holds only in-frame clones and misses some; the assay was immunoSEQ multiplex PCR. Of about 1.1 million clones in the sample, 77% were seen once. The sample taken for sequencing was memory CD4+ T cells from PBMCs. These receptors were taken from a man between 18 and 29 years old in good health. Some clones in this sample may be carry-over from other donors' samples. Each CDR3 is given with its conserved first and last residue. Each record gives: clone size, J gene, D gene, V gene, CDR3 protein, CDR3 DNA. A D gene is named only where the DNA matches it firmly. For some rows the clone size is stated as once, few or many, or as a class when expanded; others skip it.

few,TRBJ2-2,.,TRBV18,CASSPRLNTGELFF,TGTGCCAGCTCACCACGGTTGAATACCGGGGAGCTGTTTTTT
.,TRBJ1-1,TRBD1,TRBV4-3,CASSQLGQGNTEAFF,TGCGCCAGCAGTCAACTGGGACAGGGGAACACTGAAGCTTTCTTT
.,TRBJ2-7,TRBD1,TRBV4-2,CASSFGTGDIYEQYF,TGTGCCAGCAGCTTCGGGACAGGCGATATCTACGAGCAGTACTTC
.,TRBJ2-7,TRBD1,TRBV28,CASSRDSTYEQYF,TGTGCCAGCAGCCGGGACAGTACCTACGAGCAGTACTTC
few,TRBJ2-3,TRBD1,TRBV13,CASSLAGGAGDTQYF,TGTGCCAGCAGCTTAGCAGGGGGCGCAGGAGATACGCAGTATTTT
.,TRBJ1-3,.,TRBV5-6,CASSVGPIENTIYF,TGTGCCAGCAGCGTCGGGCCGATTGAAAACACCATATATTTT
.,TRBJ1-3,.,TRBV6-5,CASSTQGRGGNTIYF,TGTGCCAGCAGTACCCAGGGGAGAGGTGGAAACACCATATATTTT
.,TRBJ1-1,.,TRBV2,CASRRDTNTEAFF,TGTGCCAGCAGGAGGGACACGAACACTGAAGCTTTCTTT
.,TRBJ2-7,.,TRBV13,CASSSKTGVYEQYF,TGTGCCAGCAGCTCTAAAACGGGGGTGTACGAGCAGTACTTC
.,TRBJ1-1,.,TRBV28,CASSPPGHLNTEAFF,TGTGCCAGCAGTCCCCCGGGACACCTAAACACTGAAGCTTTCTTT
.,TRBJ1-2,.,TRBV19,CASTSGTLSYGYTF,TGTGCCAGTACCTCCGGGACACTCTCCTATGGCTACACCTTC
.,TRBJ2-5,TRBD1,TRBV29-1,CSVGQGGETQYF,TGCAGCGTTGGACAGGGCGGGGAGACCCAGTACTTC
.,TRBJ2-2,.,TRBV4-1,CASSHLFFTGELFF,TGCGCCAGCAGCCACCTTTTTTTCACCGGGGAGCTGTTTTTT
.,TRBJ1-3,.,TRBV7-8,CASSQAATSGNTIYF,TGTGCCAGCAGCCAGGCGGCAACCTCTGGAAACACCATATATTTT
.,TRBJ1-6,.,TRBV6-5,CASQPRIGGYSPLHF,TGTGCCAGCCAACCCAGGATTGGGGGATACTCACCCCTCCACTTT
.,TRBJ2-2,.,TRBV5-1,CASSLAGPTGELFF,TGCGCCAGCAGCTTGGCGGGGCCTACCGGGGAGCTGTTTTTT
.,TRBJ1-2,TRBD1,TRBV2,CASSSQGARGYTF,TGTGCCAGCAGTAGTCAGGGGGCGCGCGGCTACACCTTC
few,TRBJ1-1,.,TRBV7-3,CASSLTGRAEAFF,TGTGCCAGCAGCTTAACAGGGAGGGCTGAAGCTTTCTTT
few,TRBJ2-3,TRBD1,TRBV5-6,CASSPRTGGTDTQYF,TGTGCCAGCAGCCCTAGGACAGGGGGCACAGATACGCAGTATTTT
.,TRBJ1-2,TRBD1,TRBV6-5,CASSSRTGGYYGYTF,TGTGCCAGCAGTTCGAGGACAGGGGGTTACTATGGCTACACCTTC
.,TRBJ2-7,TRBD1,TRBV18,CASSPPGGFEQYF,TGTGCCAGCTCACCACCAGGGGGCTTCGAGCAGTACTTC
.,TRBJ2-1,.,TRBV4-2,CASSPDLRSYNEQFF,TGTGCCAGCAGCCCCGACCTGCGTTCCTACAATGAGCAGTTCTTC
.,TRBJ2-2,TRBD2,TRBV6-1,CASSEYTGGSNTGELFF,TGTGCCAGCAGTGAATATACGGGGGGGAGTAACACCGGGGAGCTGTTTTTT
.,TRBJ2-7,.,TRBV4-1,CASSLGGTGEQYF,TGCGCCAGCAGCCTCGGGGGAACCGGGGAGCAGTACTTC
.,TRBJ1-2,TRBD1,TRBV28,CASSPPRQGPYGYTF,TGTGCCAGCAGCCCACCTAGACAGGGACCTTATGGCTACACCTTC
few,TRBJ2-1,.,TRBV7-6,CASSLDGLFGEQFF,TGTGCCAGCAGCTTAGACGGACTGTTTGGTGAGCAGTTCTTC
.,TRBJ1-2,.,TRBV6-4,CASSDSPSLYGYTF,TGTGCCAGCAGTGACTCGCCCAGCCTCTATGGCTACACCTTC
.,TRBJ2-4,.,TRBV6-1,CASRVGAGDIQYF,TGTGCCAGCAGGGTAGGAGCTGGGGACATTCAGTACTTC